The 25 T cell receptor beta chains listed next were all sequenced from one sample in a study of OX40 agonist ivuxolimab in advanced cancers. Using immunoSEQ multiplex PCR, the repertoire was profiled, and TCRdb retains in-frame clones only, with some absent. The table records about 72,000 clones, around 90% of them present only once. The input for sequencing was CD4+ or CD8+ T cells sorted from blood, taken in a trial of the OX40 agonist ivuxolimab. Source of these receptors: an adult with an advanced solid tumor such as melanoma, head and neck, liver or kidney cancer.

The rearrangement joins TRBV30 to TRBJ1-4; no reliable D call. Trimming shortened V by 0 bases and J by 5 bases, and 7 bases separated the two germline ends. This CDR3 spans 13 amino acids. From germline, CDR1 is GTSNPN and CDR2 SVGIG (reference sequence). CDR3 nucleotide sequence: TGTGCCTGGAGTGTACAGTCAAATGAAAAACTGTTTTTT. The encoded protein is CAWSVQSNEKLFF.

This clone was picked up one time. This chain links TRBV2 with TRBJ1-1; TRBD1 agrees at 9 bases. This CDR3 is built from 15 residues. Germline V lookup: CDR1 SNHLY, CDR2 FYNNEI. The trim removed 2 bases at V and 3 bases at J, leaving 4 bases unmatched. The CDR3 region is CASSELGQGYTEAFF. CDR3 in DNA: TGTGCCAGCAGTGAATTGGGACAGGGATACACTGAAGCTTTCTTT.

In nucleotides, the CDR3 is TGTGCCAGCAGCGTGGGTTCCCCCCTCTACGAGCAGTACTTC. Translation: CASSVGSPLYEQYF. This chain uses TRBV11-1 with TRBJ2-7, with D unclear. The length of the CDR3 is 14 residues. Germline loops: CDR1 SGHAT, CDR2 FQDESV (reference sequence). With 5 bases removed from V and 3 bases from J, the gap between germline ends came to 14 bases.

This chain joins TRBV4-1 and TRBJ2-3, with 15 bases fitting TRBD2. The CDR3 extends over 18 amino acids. The junction had 11 bases not matched to a gene; V was cut back by 6 bases and J by 4 bases. CDR1 is MGHRA and CDR2 is YSYEKL in the germline V gene. The CDR3 DNA is TGCGCCAGCAGAAAGGGGACTAGCGGGAGGAAGGGTTCAGATACGCAGTATTTT. This codes for CASRKGTSGRKGSDTQYF.

The J gene is TRBJ2-5, the V gene TRBV28, with 14 bases fitting TRBD2. The CDR3 consists of 18 residues. CDR1 MDHEN and CDR2 SYDVKM come from the germline V gene. The V gene end was trimmed by 5 bases and the J gene end by 1 base; junction bases not matched to a gene: 9. The CDR3 is CASSGTSGSGYPQETQYF. DNA of the CDR3: TGTGCCAGCAGTGGGACTAGCGGGAGTGGTTACCCCCAAGAGACCCAGTACTTC.

The V gene is TRBV5-4, the J gene TRBJ2-1; the D call may be TRBD1 or TRBD2 (5 bases each). From germline, CDR1 is SGHNT and CDR2 YYREEE (reference sequence). V lost 4 bases and J 6 bases, leaving 17 bases between the germline ends. The CDR3 spans 15 residues. CDR3: CASSPGTNGPNEQFF. CDR3 nucleotide sequence: TGTGCCAGCAGCCCCGGGACCAACGGCCCCAATGAGCAGTTCTTC.

In regard to this clone: The same CDR3 arises from other DNA sequences in this sample as well. The chain employs TRBV11-2 and TRBJ2-1; 7 bases line up with TRBD2. V lost 1 base, J lost 1 base, and 1 base stayed unmatched. CDR1 is SGHAT and CDR2 is FQNNGV in the germline V gene. This CDR3 contains 15 residues. CDR3 DNA: TGTGCCAGCAGCTTAGTGGGGGGGTCCTACAATGAGCAGTTCTTC. As protein: CASSLVGGSYNEQFF.

This chain connects TRBV2 to TRBJ1-2; 7 bases map to TRBD1. The CDR3 is 17 residues long. From germline, CDR1 is SNHLY and CDR2 FYNNEI. V gave up 7 bases and J gave up 5 bases; unmatched junction bases: 19. CDR3 protein: CASTSPGTAGGRYGYTF. DNA for the CDR3: TGTGCCAGCACATCCCCAGGGACAGCCGGCGGGAGATATGGCTACACCTTC. The full variable domain, in which reference TRBV2 and TRBJ1-2 provide the parts outside the CDR3, is EPEVTQTPSHQVTQMGQEVILRCVPISNHLYFYWYRQILGQKVEFLVSFYNNEISEKSEIFDDQFSVERPDGSNFTLKIRSTKLEDSAMYFCASTSPGTAGGRYGYTFGSGTRLTVV.

This clone has just one count. CDR3 residues: CSVLGGTSGGAGNEQFF. DNA for the CDR3: TGCAGCGTTCTTGGCGGGACTAGCGGGGGGGCAGGCAATGAGCAGTTCTTC. The rearrangement uses TRBV29-1 and TRBJ2-1, with TRBD2 matching 16 bases. Germline V CDR1 and CDR2: SQVTM, ANQGSEA. The CDR3 length is 17 residues. J gave up 6 bases and V 5 bases, and 10 bases lay outside the gene matches.

The chain recombines TRBV4-1 with TRBJ2-2; 9 bases fit TRBD1. Germline V CDR1 and CDR2: MGHRA, YSYEKL. The length of the CDR3 is 17 residues. V dropped 1 base and J dropped 6; count of bases not matched to a gene: 9. CDR3 nucleotide sequence: TGCGCCAGCAGCCAAGTATTTTTAACAGGGGGCCCCGGGGAGCTGTTTTTT. Translating gives CASSQVFLTGGPGELFF.

The chain is built from TRBV5-6 and TRBJ2-7; D may be TRBD2 (6 bases). V gave up 2 bases and J gave up 11 bases, with 17 bases separating them. Germline lookup yields CDR1 SGHDT and CDR2 YYEEEE. The CDR3 extends over 13 amino acids. DNA of the CDR3: TGTGCCAGCAGCTTTGGCGGGGATAGGGTGGAGTACTTC. It translates to CASSFGGDRVEYF.

This sequence joins TRBV7-2 and TRBJ1-1; no firm D call. Trimming shortened V by 3 bases and J by 2 bases, and 16 bases separated the two germline ends. CDR1 and CDR2 from the germline V gene are SGHTA and FQGNSA. This CDR3 is 16 amino acids long. DNA for the CDR3: TGTGCCAGCAGCTTGAACCTCCCGGGAGCAAACACTGAAGCTTTCTTT. Translating gives CASSLNLPGANTEAFF.

The chain uses TRBV18 and TRBJ1-1; 9 bases line up with TRBD1. The ends lost 2 bases at V and 6 bases at J; junction bases unmatched: 7. This CDR3 is built from 15 residues. Germline-derived CDR1 and CDR2 are KGHSH and LQKENI. CDR3 sequence reads: CASSPGQGRSAEAFF. The CDR3 DNA reads TGTGCCAGCTCACCAGGACAGGGGAGGAGCGCTGAAGCTTTCTTT.

V usage is TRBV5-6 and J usage is TRBJ2-3; D possibly corresponds to TRBD2 (5 bases). V lost 2 bases, J lost 6 bases, and 13 bases lay in between. The germline V gene encodes CDR1 SGHDT and CDR2 YYEEEE. There are 14 residues in the CDR3. This CDR3 is CASSLRWTGDTQYF. CDR3 nucleotides: TGTGCCAGCAGCTTACGGTGGACGGGGGATACGCAGTATTTT.

This chain connects TRBV19 to TRBJ2-3; D remains unclear. The CDR3 covers 14 residues. Deletions cut 3 bases from V and 6 bases from J, with 13 bases between. CDR1 and CDR2 (germline): LNHDA, SQIVND (reference sequence). The CDR3 loop reads CASSIGRSLDTQYF. The DNA for the CDR3 is TGTGCCAGTAGTATCGGCAGGTCTTTGGATACGCAGTATTTT. Combining the CDR3 with reference TRBV19 and TRBJ2-3 gives the whole variable domain DGGITQSPKYLFRKEGQNVTLSCEQNLNHDAMYWYRQDPGQGLRLIYYSQIVNDFQKGDIAEGYSVSREKKESFPLTVTSAQKNPTAFYLCASSIGRSLDTQYFGPGTRLTVL.

This chain joins TRBV28 and TRBJ2-1; D ambiguous. Germline V lookup: CDR1 MDHEN, CDR2 SYDVKM. V was shortened by 2 bases and J by 7 bases, with 9 bases between the two germline ends. This CDR3 is 13 amino acids long. The DNA for the CDR3 is TGTGCCAGCAGTTTACGGACCCCGAATGAGCAGTTCTTC. It translates to CASSLRTPNEQFF.

The CDR3 bases are TGTGCCAGCAGCTTAGGGTGGAGGACCCAGTACTTC. As protein: CASSLGWRTQYF. The genes are TRBV11-2 and TRBJ2-5; no reliable D call. Trimming removed 1 base at V and 7 bases at J, with 7 bases between. This CDR3 is built from 12 residues. Germline V gene lookup returns CDR1 SGHAT and CDR2 FQNNGV.

This chain connects TRBV2 to TRBJ2-3, with 7 bases lining up with TRBD1. Germline-derived CDR1 and CDR2 are SNHLY and FYNNEI. Trimming cost V 5 bases and J 4 bases; bases outside gene matches: 6. There are 14 residues in the CDR3. The CDR3 nucleotides read TGTGCCAGCAGTCGGCTCCAGGGGGCAGATACGCAGTATTTT. This sequence encodes CASSRLQGADTQYF. Supplemented by reference TRBV2 and TRBJ2-3, the full variable domain reads EPEVTQTPSHQVTQMGQEVILRCVPISNHLYFYWYRQILGQKVEFLVSFYNNEISEKSEIFDDQFSVERPDGSNFTLKIRSTKLEDSAMYFCASSRLQGADTQYFGPGTRLTVL.

The DNA for the CDR3 is TGTGCCACCGCGGGACAATGGGACACCATATATTTT. Translating it yields CATAGQWDTIYF. The V gene is TRBV10-3, the J gene TRBJ1-3; TRBD1 might be the D (6 bases). Between the trimmed V and J ends, which lost 10 bases and 8 bases, there was a span of 15 bases. The CDR3 totals 12 residues. Germline V gene data show CDR1 as ENHRY and CDR2 as SYGVKD.

This clone was seen only once. The rearrangement links TRBV28 to TRBJ2-7; D uncertain. Germline loops: CDR1 MDHEN, CDR2 SYDVKM. The CDR3 has 12 residues. The V and J ends lost 4 bases and 4 bases respectively, with 8 bases between them. The CDR3 protein is CASSSTAYEQYF. CDR3 DNA: TGTGCCAGCAGTTCGACGGCGTACGAGCAGTACTTC. Full variable domain (outside the CDR3, taken from reference TRBV28 and TRBJ2-7): DVKVTQSSRYLVKRTGEKVFLECVQDMDHENMFWYRQDPGLGLRLIYFSYDVKMKEKGDIPEGYSVSREKKERFSLILESASTNQTSMYLCASSSTAYEQYFGPGTRLTVT.

This chain uses TRBV5-5 with TRBJ2-5; D not resolved. The CDR3 extends over 13 amino acids. With 2 bases removed from V and 4 bases from J, the gap between germline ends came to 9 bases. CDR1 is SGHKS and CDR2 is YYEKEE in the germline V gene (reference sequence). The CDR3 sequence is CASSFLGSETQYF. The DNA for the CDR3 is TGTGCCAGCAGCTTCCTGGGTTCAGAGACCCAGTACTTC.

This clone was seen a single time. The chain employs TRBV5-5 and TRBJ2-3, with no clear D. CDR3 size: 14 residues. The germline V gene encodes CDR1 SGHKS and CDR2 YYEKEE (reference sequence). V lost 0 bases to trimming and J lost 0 bases, with 5 bases between them. The CDR3 loop is CASSLDPSTDTQYF. In nucleotides, the CDR3 is TGTGCCAGCAGCTTGGATCCGAGCACAGATACGCAGTATTTT.

This chain connects TRBV5-8 to TRBJ2-7, with D perhaps assigned TRBD1 or TRBD2 (6 bases each). The CDR3 contains 16 residues. Germline-derived CDR1 and CDR2 are SGHTS and YDEGEE. V shed 5 bases and J shed 5 bases, with 23 bases lying between them. Here the CDR3 DNA reads TGTGCCAGCAGTCGGGGGATAACAGGGAGGTACGACGAGCAGTACTTC. Protein: CASSRGITGRYDEQYF.

Written as DNA, the CDR3 is TGTGCCAGCAGTGAACAGGAGGGCAGGGGTACAGGAAGGGGGGCCAACGTCCTGACTTTC. Its translation: CASSEQEGRGTGRGANVLTF. This chain uses TRBV6-1 with TRBJ2-6; D is tentatively TRBD1 or TRBD2 (6 bases each). From germline, CDR1 is MNHNS and CDR2 SASEGT. The CDR3 totals 20 residues. V lost 2 bases to trimming and J lost 4 bases, with 24 bases between them.

This clone was seen just once. The chain combines TRBV28 with TRBJ2-5, with 8 bases aligning to TRBD1. The J segment lost 7 bases and the V segment lost 6 bases, leaving 7 bases of the junction unmatched. The CDR3 is 13 residues long. CDR1 MDHEN and CDR2 SYDVKM come from the germline V gene. The CDR3 reads CASRSGGAGTQYF. In DNA, the CDR3 is TGTGCCAGCAGATCAGGGGGCGCGGGGACCCAGTACTTC.